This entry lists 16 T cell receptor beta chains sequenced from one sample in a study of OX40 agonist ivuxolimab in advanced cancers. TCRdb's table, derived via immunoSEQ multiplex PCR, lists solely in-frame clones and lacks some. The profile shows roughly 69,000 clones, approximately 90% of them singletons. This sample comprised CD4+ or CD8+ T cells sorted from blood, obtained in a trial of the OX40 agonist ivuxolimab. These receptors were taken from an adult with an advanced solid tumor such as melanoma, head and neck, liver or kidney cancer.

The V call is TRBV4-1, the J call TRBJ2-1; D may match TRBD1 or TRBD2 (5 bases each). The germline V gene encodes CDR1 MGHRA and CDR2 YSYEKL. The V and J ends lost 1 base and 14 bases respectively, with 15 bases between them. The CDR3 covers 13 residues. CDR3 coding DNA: TGCGCCAGCAGCCAAGTAAAGGGGACCACCGAGTTCTTC. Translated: CASSQVKGTTEFF.

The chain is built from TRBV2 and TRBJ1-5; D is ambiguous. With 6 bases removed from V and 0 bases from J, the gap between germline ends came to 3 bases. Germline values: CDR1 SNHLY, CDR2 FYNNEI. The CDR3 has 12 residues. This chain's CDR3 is CASRFSNQPQHF. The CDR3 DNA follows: TGTGCCAGCAGGTTTAGCAATCAGCCCCAGCATTTT. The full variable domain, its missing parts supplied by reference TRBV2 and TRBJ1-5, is EPEVTQTPSHQVTQMGQEVILRCVPISNHLYFYWYRQILGQKVEFLVSFYNNEISEKSEIFDDQFSVERPDGSNFTLKIRSTKLEDSAMYFCASRFSNQPQHFGDGTRLSIL.

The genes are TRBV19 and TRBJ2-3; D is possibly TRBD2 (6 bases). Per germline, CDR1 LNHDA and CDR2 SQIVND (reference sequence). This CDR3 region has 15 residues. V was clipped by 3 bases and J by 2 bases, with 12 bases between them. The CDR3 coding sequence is TGTGCCAGTAGTATCCGGAGGGGAATCACAGATACGCAGTATTTT. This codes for CASSIRRGITDTQYF.

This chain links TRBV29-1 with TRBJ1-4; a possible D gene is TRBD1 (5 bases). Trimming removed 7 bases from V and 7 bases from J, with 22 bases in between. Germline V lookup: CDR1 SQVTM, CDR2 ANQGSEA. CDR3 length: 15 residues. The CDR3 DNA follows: TGCAGCGCCGCCCCCGTGGGGGGAAGGGGTGAAAAACTGTTTTTT. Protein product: CSAAPVGGRGEKLFF. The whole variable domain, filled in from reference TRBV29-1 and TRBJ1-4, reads SAVISQKPSRDICQRGTSLTIQCQVDSQVTMMFWYRQQPGQSLTLIATANQGSEATYESGFVIDKFPISRPNLTFSTLTVSNMSPEDSSIYLCSAAPVGGRGEKLFFGSGTQLSVL.

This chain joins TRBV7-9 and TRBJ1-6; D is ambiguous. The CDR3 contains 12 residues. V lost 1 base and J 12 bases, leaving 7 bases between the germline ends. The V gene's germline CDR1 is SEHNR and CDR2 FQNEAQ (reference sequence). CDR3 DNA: TGTGCCAGCAGCTTAGTTCTAGAACCCCTCCACTTT. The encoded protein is CASSLVLEPLHF. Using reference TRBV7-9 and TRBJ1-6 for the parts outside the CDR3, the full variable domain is DTGVSQNPRHKITKRGQNVTFRCDPISEHNRLYWYRQTLGQGPEFLTYFQNEAQLEKSRLLSDRFSAERPKGSFSTLEIQRTEQGDSAMYLCASSLVLEPLHFGNGTRLTVT.

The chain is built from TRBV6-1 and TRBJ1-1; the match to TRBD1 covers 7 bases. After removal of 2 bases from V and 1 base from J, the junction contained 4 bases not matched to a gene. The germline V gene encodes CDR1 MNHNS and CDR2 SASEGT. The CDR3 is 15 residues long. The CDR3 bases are TGTGCCAGCAGTGAACCCTGGACAGGGAACACTGAAGCTTTCTTT. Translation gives CASSEPWTGNTEAFF.

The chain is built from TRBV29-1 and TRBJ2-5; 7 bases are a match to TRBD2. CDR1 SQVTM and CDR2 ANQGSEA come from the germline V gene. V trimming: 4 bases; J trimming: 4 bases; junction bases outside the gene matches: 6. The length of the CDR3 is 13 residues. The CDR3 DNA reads TGCAGCGTTGGGACTAGTTTAATAGAGACCCAGTACTTC. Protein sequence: CSVGTSLIETQYF.

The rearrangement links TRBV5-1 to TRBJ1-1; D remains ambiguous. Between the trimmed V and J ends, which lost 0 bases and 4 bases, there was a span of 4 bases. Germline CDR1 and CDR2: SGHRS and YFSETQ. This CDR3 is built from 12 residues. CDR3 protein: CASSLDSTEAFF. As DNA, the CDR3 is TGCGCCAGCAGCTTGGACAGCACTGAAGCTTTCTTT.

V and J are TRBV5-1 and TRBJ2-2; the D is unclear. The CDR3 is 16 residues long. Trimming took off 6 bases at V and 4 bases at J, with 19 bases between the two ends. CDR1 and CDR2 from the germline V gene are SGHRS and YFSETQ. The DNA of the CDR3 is TGCGCCAGCACCATACAAAGTGGACCACCCACCGGGGAGCTGTTTTTT. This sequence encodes CASTIQSGPPTGELFF.

This CDR3 reads CSPRTFSTDTQYF. In DNA, the CDR3 is TGCAGCCCGAGGACGTTTAGCACAGATACGCAGTATTTT. The rearrangement links TRBV29-1 to TRBJ2-3; unclear D gene. The CDR3 totals 13 residues. V gave up 8 bases and J gave up 0 bases, with 12 bases separating them. Germline loops: CDR1 SQVTM, CDR2 ANQGSEA.

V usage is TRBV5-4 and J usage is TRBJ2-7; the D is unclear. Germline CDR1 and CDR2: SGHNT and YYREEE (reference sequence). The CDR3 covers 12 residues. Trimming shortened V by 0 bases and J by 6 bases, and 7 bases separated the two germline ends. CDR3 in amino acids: CASSLGTPEQYF. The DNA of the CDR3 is TGTGCCAGCAGCTTGGGTACTCCCGAGCAGTACTTC.

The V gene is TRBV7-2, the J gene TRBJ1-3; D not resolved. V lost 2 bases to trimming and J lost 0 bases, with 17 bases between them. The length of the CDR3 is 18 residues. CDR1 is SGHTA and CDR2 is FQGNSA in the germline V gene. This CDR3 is CASSLFPATSTSGNTIYF. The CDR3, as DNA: TGTGCCAGCAGCTTATTTCCAGCGACCAGCACCTCTGGAAACACCATATATTTT.

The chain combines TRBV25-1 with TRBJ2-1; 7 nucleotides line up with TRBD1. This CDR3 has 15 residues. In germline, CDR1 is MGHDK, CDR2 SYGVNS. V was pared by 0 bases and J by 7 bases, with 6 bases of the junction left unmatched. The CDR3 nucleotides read TGTGCCAGCAGTGAATATAGAGGGGGCGGGAATGAGCAGTTCTTC. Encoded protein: CASSEYRGGGNEQFF.

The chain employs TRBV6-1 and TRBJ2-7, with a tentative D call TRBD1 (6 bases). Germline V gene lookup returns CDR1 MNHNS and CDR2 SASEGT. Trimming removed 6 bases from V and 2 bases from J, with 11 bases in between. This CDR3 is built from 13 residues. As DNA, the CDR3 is TGTGCCAGCAGCTTGGGGACACCCTACGAGCAGTACTTC. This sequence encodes CASSLGTPYEQYF.

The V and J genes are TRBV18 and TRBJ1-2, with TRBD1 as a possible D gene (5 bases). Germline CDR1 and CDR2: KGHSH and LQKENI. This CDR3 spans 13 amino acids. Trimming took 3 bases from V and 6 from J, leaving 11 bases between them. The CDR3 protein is CASSPSRGDGYTF. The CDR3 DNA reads TGTGCCAGCTCACCCTCGAGGGGCGATGGCTACACCTTC.

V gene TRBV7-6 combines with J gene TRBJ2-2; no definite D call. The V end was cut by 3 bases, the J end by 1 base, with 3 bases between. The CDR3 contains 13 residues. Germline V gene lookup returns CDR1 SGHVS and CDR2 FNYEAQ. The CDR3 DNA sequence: TGTGCCAGCAGCTTCAGGAACACCGGGGAGCTGTTTTTT. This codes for CASSFRNTGELFF.